A selection of T cell receptor beta chains follows, all from one sample in a study of T cell repertoires in cytomegalovirus infection. TCRdb fed the reads into MiXCR, producing one record per CDR3 protein. The sample has some 920,000 distinct CDR3 sequences, approximately 31% seen once. Their cognate antigens are unknown. Specimen: cultured CD8+ T cells from PBMCs, collected from culture after CMV antigen stimulation. The receptors derive from a human donor in good health (CMV status not recorded). Some clones in this sample may be carry-over from other donors' samples. CDR3s include the opening cysteine and the closing phenylalanine or tryptophan. A D gene is named only where the DNA matches it firmly. Clone size is shown for a subset of rows, as once, few, many or a class of expanded clone.

j_call,d_call,clone_size,v_call,cdr3_aa,cdr3_nt
TRBJ2-1,.,few,TRBV7-6,CASSYEGQRLNEQFF,TGTGCCAGCAGCTACGAAGGCCAGCGTCTGAATGAGCAGTTCTTC
TRBJ1-5,.,.,TRBV20-1,CSARDPSDSSKNNQPQHF,TGCAGTGCTAGAGACCCATCGGATTCTAGCAAAAACAATCAGCCCCAGCATTTT
TRBJ1-4,.,.,TRBV7-9,CASSRLSIREKLFF,TGTGCCAGCAGCCGCCTTTCGATCCGTGAAAAACTGTTTTTT
TRBJ1-5,.,.,TRBV7-9,CASSSRGGDQPQHF,TGTGCCAGCAGCTCCCGGGGCGGGGATCAGCCCCAGCATTTT
TRBJ2-1,TRBD2,.,TRBV19,CASKGGGADEQFF,TGTGCCAGTAAGGGCGGGGGGGCGGATGAGCAGTTCTTC
TRBJ2-1,.,.,TRBV6-1,CASNEYDAYNEQFF,TGTGCCAGCAATGAGTACGATGCCTACAATGAGCAGTTCTTC
TRBJ2-7,.,once,TRBV29-1,CSVTGDYEQYF,TGCAGCGTGACAGGAGACTACGAGCAGTACTTC
TRBJ2-1,TRBD1,.,TRBV5-5,CASSFRDRVQDEQFF,TGTGCCAGCAGCTTCCGGGACAGGGTCCAGGATGAGCAGTTCTTC
TRBJ1-5,.,many,TRBV7-2,CASSLTSNSNQPQHF,TGTGCCAGCAGCTTAACATCCAATAGCAATCAGCCCCAGCATTTT
TRBJ2-7,.,many,TRBV7-9,CASSLRTYEQYF,TGTGCCAGCAGCTTGAGAACCTACGAGCAGTACTTC